This T cell receptor beta chain was found in a study of STAT3 mutations in large granular lymphocyte leukemia. Points from the study as a whole: Some patients had dominant TCR clones larger than their STAT3 mutant burden. Every T-LGLL patient had at least one immunodominant TCRbeta clonotype.

Method: immunoSEQ multiplex PCR; TCRdb's copy keeps in-frame clones and lacks some. The data hold roughly 1,700 clones, with about three fifths observed a single time. The germline V gene has CDR1 LNHNV and CDR2 YYDKDF (reference sequence). V was clipped by 0 bases and J by 1 base, with 3 bases between them. This CDR3 is 13 amino acids long. To note about this clone: Its antigen remains unidentified.

This receptor was identified in an older woman with T-cell large granular lymphocyte leukemia. Some clones in this sample may be carry-over from other donors' samples. V and J are TRBV15 and TRBJ1-1, with D unclear. Sequencing was done on a sample of peripheral blood mononuclear cells. The CDR3: CATSRDGNTEAFF. In nucleotides, the CDR3 is TGTGCCACCAGCAGAGATGGGAACACTGAAGCTTTCTTT.